The source of this T cell receptor (beta chain) is a study of blood T cell repertoires in COVID-19 (dated by TCRdb to 2018 to 2021). General notes on the study: Samples covering the acute and convalescent phases of COVID-19 were provided by collaborators in the United States, Italy and Spain. A de-identified subject ID, COVID-19 status, age in years and sex were almost always included in the sample metadata. The repertoires were released in a freely available public database intended as a resource for research on the immune response to SARS-CoV-2. Samples were obtained from the ongoing ImmuneRACE study (first 160 participants) and from about 1,300 subjects provided by 6 global collaborators. Where available, HLA class I and class II types were taken from metadata supplied by the sample provider and were not determined by assay-based typing. Subjects who had been exposed to COVID-19, were actively infected with it, or had recovered from it provided the deeply sampled blood TCRbeta repertoires that made up the dataset. The prospective study material was composed of cDNA or gDNA derived from T cells, B-cell-depleted T cells, or PBMCs. Overall study outcomes, separate from this receptor: The amount of clinical and demographic metadata varied by source and participant and was provided uncurated.

Enrolling through a virtual design, the prospective study's participants ranged in age from about 18 to 89 years and lived across roughly 23 United States geographic areas. In the prospective study, participants were assigned to cohorts based on the clinical history participants reported in a screening survey and a study questionnaire. Recovered participants in ImmuneRACE Cohort 3 were defined as having two consecutive negative NP/OP PCR tests, clearance from a healthcare professional, or resolution of symptoms. Each participant in the prospective study had whole blood, serum and a nasopharyngeal or oropharyngeal swab collected by mobile phlebotomists. Additional blood draws and questionnaires over an approximately 2-month period could optionally be provided by prospective study participants. Blood samples from the prospective study were shipped frozen or at room temperature prior to DNA extraction.

TCRbeta CDR3 regions were amplified from genomic DNA by means of the immunoSEQ Assay, a bias-controlled multiplex PCR. Processing in the source paper ran as follows. The number of nucleated cells in each sample was estimated from the amplification of reference gene primers within the assay. To quantify the absolute abundance of each unique TCRbeta CDR3 rearrangement, sequence reads were collapsed and filtered. Productive Simpson clonality was computed per sample as the square root of Simpson's diversity index over productive rearrangements. TCRdb took this table from immuneACCESS and kept in-frame rearrangements with V and J called. Such tables lack part of the clones; where checked against another copy, unresolved V genes explain under half of the gap, and the rest is unexplained. The DNA gave D and trimming, while V, J and clone size come from that table. The table for this sample lists approximately 400,000 clones; around nine tenths of them were counted only once. The top ten hold roughly 1.2% of the sample.

Points on this clone: Its antigen target is currently unknown. No base quality values were provided; no much bigger clone lies one nucleotide off.

Sequences LGHNA (CDR1) and YSLEER (CDR2) are obtained from the germline V gene. V is cut back by 4 bases and J by 6 bases, with 15 bases in the junction unmatched. The CDR3 covers 17 residues, taking in both the cysteine and the phenylalanine. Solely the CDR3 DNA is kept, with 51 bases framed from the first base. The sample was PBMCs or T cells enriched from blood (not recorded which). This sequence originates from a woman aged 18-35 years who had recovered from COVID-19. Here the chain combines TRBV4-3 and TRBJ2-1, with 7 bases aligning to TRBD2. The base sequence is TGCGCCAGCAGCCCCTATCTGATGGCGGGGGAGGCCAATGAGCAGTTCTTC. Its translation is CASSPYLMAGEANEQFF.